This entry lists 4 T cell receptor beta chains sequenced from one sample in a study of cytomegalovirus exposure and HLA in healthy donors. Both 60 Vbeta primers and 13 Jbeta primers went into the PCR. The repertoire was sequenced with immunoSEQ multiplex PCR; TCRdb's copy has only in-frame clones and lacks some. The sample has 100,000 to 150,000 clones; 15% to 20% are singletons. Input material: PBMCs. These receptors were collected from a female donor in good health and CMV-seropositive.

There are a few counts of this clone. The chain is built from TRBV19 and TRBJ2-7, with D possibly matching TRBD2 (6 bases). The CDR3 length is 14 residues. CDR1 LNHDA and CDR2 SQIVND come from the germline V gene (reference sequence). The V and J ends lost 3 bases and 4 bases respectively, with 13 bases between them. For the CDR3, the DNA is TGTGCCAGTAGTATGGGACGGCGGGGATACGAGCAGTACTTC. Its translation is CASSMGRRGYEQYF.

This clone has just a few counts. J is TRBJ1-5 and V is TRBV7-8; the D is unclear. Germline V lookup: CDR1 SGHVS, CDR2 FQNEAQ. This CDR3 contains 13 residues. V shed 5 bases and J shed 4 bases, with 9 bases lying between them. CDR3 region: CASSTGGNQPQHF. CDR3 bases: TGTGCCAGCAGCACGGGAGGGAATCAGCCCCAGCATTTT.

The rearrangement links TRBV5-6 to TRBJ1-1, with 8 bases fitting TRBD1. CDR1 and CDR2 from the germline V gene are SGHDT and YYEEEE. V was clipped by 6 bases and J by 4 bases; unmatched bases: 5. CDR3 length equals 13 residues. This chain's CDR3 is CASTDRVGTEAFF. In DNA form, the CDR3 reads TGTGCCAGCACGGACAGGGTCGGCACTGAAGCTTTCTTT.

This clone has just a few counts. This chain's CDR3 is CSVDDGAGGQPQHF. The CDR3 bases are TGCAGCGTTGATGATGGGGCAGGAGGGCAGCCCCAGCATTTT. The chain recombines TRBV29-1 with TRBJ1-5; tentative D call: TRBD1 (5 bases). The V end lost 3 bases, the J end lost 7 bases, and 16 bases lay between the germline ends. Germline values: CDR1 SQVTM, CDR2 ANQGSEA. There are 14 residues in the CDR3.